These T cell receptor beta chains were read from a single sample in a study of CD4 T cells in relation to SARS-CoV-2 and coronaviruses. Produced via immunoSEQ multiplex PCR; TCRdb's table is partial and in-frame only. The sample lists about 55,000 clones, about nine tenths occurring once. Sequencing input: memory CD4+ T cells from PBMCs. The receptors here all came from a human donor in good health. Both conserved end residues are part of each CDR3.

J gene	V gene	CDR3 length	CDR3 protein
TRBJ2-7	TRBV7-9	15	CASRPPGRENYEQYF
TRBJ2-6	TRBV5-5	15	CASRAAGSGANVLTF
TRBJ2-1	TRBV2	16	CASSEWRGGSYNEQFF
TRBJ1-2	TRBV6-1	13	CASSEADFRGYTF
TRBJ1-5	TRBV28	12	CASRNSNQPQHF
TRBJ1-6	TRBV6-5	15	CASRIGTANNSPLHF
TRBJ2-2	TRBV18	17	CASSPQQGGPNTGELFF
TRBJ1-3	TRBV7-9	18	CASSMGEYLVDSGNTIYF
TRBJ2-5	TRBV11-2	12	CASSPQGETQYF
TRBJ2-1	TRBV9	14	CASSAEGGGLLQFF
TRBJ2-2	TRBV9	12	CASSGRGGELFF
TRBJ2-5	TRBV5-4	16	CASSIPSSGRRETQYF
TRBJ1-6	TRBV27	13	CASSTTKGSPLHF
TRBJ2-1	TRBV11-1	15	CASSFGTSGRNEQFF
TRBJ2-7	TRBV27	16	CASSLMFAREGYEQYF
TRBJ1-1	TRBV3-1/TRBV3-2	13	CASSPRRNTEAFF
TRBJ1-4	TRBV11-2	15	CASGAGKSTNEKLFF
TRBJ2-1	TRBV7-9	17	CASSLRGPRQTYNEQFF
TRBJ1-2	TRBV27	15	CASSLSDSVRVGYTF
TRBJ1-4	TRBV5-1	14	CASSVDRGNEKLFF
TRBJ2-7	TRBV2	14	CASRNQGVSYEQYF
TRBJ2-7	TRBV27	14	CASSLGQGNYEQYF
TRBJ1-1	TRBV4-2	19	CASSQDSNRVRMTDTEAFF
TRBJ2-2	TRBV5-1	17	CASSLGLAGANTGELFF
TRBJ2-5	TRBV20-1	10	CSCTRETQYF
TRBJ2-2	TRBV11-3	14	CASRQGLNTGELFF
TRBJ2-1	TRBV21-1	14	CASTHLGTNNEQFF